The 10 T cell receptor beta chains reported below all come from one sample, sequenced in a study of breast tumors, draining lymph nodes, adjacent tissues. Axillary draining lymph nodes of breast cancer patients supplied the node samples. A single record per CDR3 protein comes from TCRdb applying MiXCR to the multiplex PCR reads. The sample lists fewer than 200,000 distinct CDR3 sequences, 30% to 35% seen once, with about 4% in the top ten. Sequencing input: axillary lymph node tissue. These receptors came from a female donor with breast cancer. Some clones in this sample may be carry-over from other donors' samples.

This clonotype came up many times. CDR3 amino acids: CASSIRSANNPDTQYF. The CDR3 nucleotides read TGTGCCAGTAGTATAAGGTCGGCAAATAACCCAGATACGCAGTATTTT. The chain uses TRBV19 and TRBJ2-3; D is unresolved. Germline CDR1 reads LNHDA; CDR2 reads SQIVND (reference sequence). V lost 2 bases, J lost 4 bases, and 16 bases lay in between. The CDR3 sequence is 16 residues long.

CDR3 sequence (DNA): TGTGCCAGCAGTGAGACCCGGGCGGGAGGTAGAGATACGCAGTATTTT. Encoded protein: CASSETRAGGRDTQYF. This rearrangement joins TRBV6-4 to TRBJ2-3; the match to TRBD2 covers 8 bases. The CDR3 consists of 16 residues. After removal of 3 bases from V and 5 bases from J, the junction contained 10 bases not matched to a gene. Germline V gives CDR1 MRHNA, CDR2 SNTAGT.

This clonotype was detected many times. The junction differs from germline at one of its ends, possibly a read error. This chain uses TRBV6-5 with TRBJ1-2; D may be TRBD1 (5 bases). Per the germline V gene, CDR1 is MNHEY and CDR2 is SVGAGI. CDR3 length: 14 amino acids. This CDR3 reads CASSYSAGEAGYTF. In DNA, the CDR3 is TGTGCCAGCAGCTACTCTGCGGGGGAGGCGGGCTACACCTTC.

This clonotype has a count of ten or more. CDR3 sequence: CASSLDLPGPYEQYF. Here the CDR3 DNA reads TGTGCCAGCAGCTTAGATCTACCAGGGCCCTACGAGCAGTACTTC. The chain carries TRBV7-2 and TRBJ2-7; weak D call: TRBD1 (5 bases). CDR1 and CDR2 from the germline V gene are SGHTA and FQGNSA. This CDR3 region has 15 residues. Deletions cut 1 base from V and 2 bases from J, with 12 bases between.

V is TRBV7-6 and J is TRBJ2-7; 10 nucleotides agree with TRBD1. Trimming took 1 base from V and 0 from J; bases not matched to a gene: 6. Looked up from germline, CDR1 is SGHVS and CDR2 is FNYEAQ. CDR3 length equals 17 residues. The CDR3, as DNA: TGTGCCAGCAGCTTAGTTCCAGGGACAGGGGTCTCCTACGAGCAGTACTTC. Encoded protein: CASSLVPGTGVSYEQYF.

V gene TRBV18 combines with J gene TRBJ2-7, with D possibly matching TRBD2 (5 bases). Germline loops: CDR1 KGHSH, CDR2 LQKENI. The V and J ends lost 9 bases and 0 bases respectively, with 18 bases between them. The CDR3 spans 15 residues. The CDR3 DNA is TGTGCCAGTCTGGACCTCCGCGGGCCCTCCTACGAGCAGTACTTC. It specifies CASLDLRGPSYEQYF.

Comment on this clonotype: The conserved phenylalanine or tryptophan normally closing the CDR3 is absent here, so this likely arose from a read error. No DNA is shown, since the ends of the CDR3 on it are uncertain; the CDR3 is the one TCRdb lists. The chain has TRBV7-8 and TRBJ2-2. Inclusive of both ends, the CDR3 amounts to 13 amino acids. Germline V gene sequence: CDR1 SGHVS, CDR2 FQNEAQ. The CDR3 spells CASSRENTGELDL.

This clonotype was seen many times. The chain couples TRBV19 to TRBJ2-1; 9 nucleotides align to TRBD2. Germline CDR1 and CDR2: LNHDA and SQIVND (reference sequence). Trimming at V came to 7 bases and at J to 4 bases, leaving 11 bases not matched to a gene. The CDR3 totals 16 residues. As DNA, the CDR3 is TGTGCCAGTACCGATCTTCCCCTAGCGGGGTACAATGAGCAGTTCTTC. Translated, it gives CASTDLPLAGYNEQFF.

This clonotype was recorded at least ten times. J is TRBJ2-7 and V is TRBV7-9, with D unclear. This CDR3 region has 12 residues. The germline CDR1 and CDR2 sequences are SEHNR and FQNEAQ (reference sequence). The germline V and J ends were trimmed by 4 bases and 6 bases, with 10 bases remaining between them. The CDR3 DNA reads as TGTGCCAGCAGCTCCGGGCTATCCGAGCAGTACTTC. Amino acid sequence: CASSSGLSEQYF.

This clonotype was observed many times. V and J are TRBV5-1 and TRBJ2-7; D gene unclear. The CDR3 runs 13 residues. V gave up 5 bases and J gave up 4 bases, with 13 bases separating them. Looked up from germline, CDR1 is SGHRS and CDR2 is YFSETQ. The CDR3 region has the DNA TGCGCCAGCAGGCCCTCGGATCATTACGAGCAGTACTTC. This gives the protein CASRPSDHYEQYF.